This T cell receptor beta chain was documented in a study of human T cells and chemical hapten exposure. Study-wide findings and caveats: Following DPC sensitization, TCRs present above 1 in 1000 frequency showed no change.

Time point denoted: patch test 2, 6 weeks after DPC sensitization. Specified treatment: therapeutic diphenylcyclopropenone sensitization with weekly scalp DPC. The total RNA was obtained from whole blood that was not fractionated. Notes on this clonotype: Its antigen is still unknown.

TCRdb used MiXCR to reprocess the RACE reads, holding one entry per CDR3 protein. The data show around 130,000 distinct CDR3 sequences, 12% seen once. Germline assignment: CDR1 MNHEY and CDR2 SVGEGT. The CDR3 loop spans 16 amino acids. With 6 bases removed from V and 0 bases from J, the gap between germline ends came to 15 bases. V is TRBV6-2 or TRBV6-3 and J is TRBJ1-5, with D possibly being TRBD1 (5 bases). The input for sequencing was whole blood, taken in connection with sensitization to the hapten diphenylcyclopropenone (DPC). The receptor's source is a woman between 45 and 65 years old with alopecia areata. Some clones in this sample may be carry-over from other donors' samples. CDR3 loop: CASRRTGPLSNQPQHF. The CDR3 DNA is TGTGCCAGCAGAAGAACAGGACCTCTTAGCAATCAGCCCCAGCATTTT.